This TCR beta chain came from a study of cytomegalovirus exposure and HLA in healthy donors. 60 Vbeta and 13 Jbeta primers were used in PCR. The protocol was immunoSEQ multiplex PCR, while the TCRdb copy is restricted to in-frame clones and leaves out a portion. This table has a few hundred thousand clones, 70% to 85% appearing once. CDR1 and CDR2 from the germline V gene are GTSNPN and SVGIG (reference sequence). With 1 base removed from V and 0 bases from J, the gap between germline ends came to 7 bases. This CDR3 is 13 amino acids long. This receptor was taken from a woman in her 40s in good health and CMV-seronegative. V and J are TRBV30 and TRBJ2-7, with D unresolved. Material for sequencing was PBMCs. CDR3 in DNA: TGTGCCTGGAGTGGGTCGAGCTCCTACGAGCAGTACTTC. Protein product: CAWSGSSSYEQYF.